This is a list of T cell receptor beta chains from one sample in a study of a mutant IDH1 vaccine in newly diagnosed glioma. TCRdb's table, derived via immunoSEQ multiplex PCR, lists solely in-frame clones and lacks some. The repertoire holds approximately 35,000 clones, with roughly nine tenths as singletons. The sequencing used PBMCs, collected from a glioma patient treated with radiotherapy, temozolomide or both. Source of these receptors: a woman aged 40 to 55 with glioma. Both conserved end residues are part of each CDR3. Fields, in order: CDR3 length, J gene, clone size, V gene, D gene, CDR3 DNA, CDR3 protein. A D gene is named only where the DNA matches it firmly. A clone size is listed for some rows: how often the clone was seen (once, few, many), or a class if it is expanded.

15	TRBJ1-1	-	TRBV15	-	TGTGCCACCAGCAGAGATTTAGGTGGAAGAGCTGAAGCTTTCTTT	CATSRDLGGRAEAFF
13	TRBJ1-4	-	TRBV6-1	-	TGTGCCAGCAGGACGGGGTACAATGAAAAACTGTTTTTT	CASRTGYNEKLFF
15	TRBJ1-1	-	TRBV2	-	TGTGCCAGCCTAGGGTCCGGGCTTATGAACACTGAAGCTTTCTTT	CASLGSGLMNTEAFF
13	TRBJ1-1	few	TRBV2	-	TGTGCCAGCAGTGAGCAGGGGTTGACTGAAGCTTTCTTT	CASSEQGLTEAFF
14	TRBJ2-7	-	TRBV10-1	-	TGCGCCAGCAGTCGGACCGAATCGGTCGACGAGCAGTACTTC	CASSRTESVDEQYF
13	TRBJ1-2	-	TRBV10-1	TRBD1	TGCGCCAGCAGCCAGACAGGGGACTATGGCTACACCTTC	CASSQTGDYGYTF
13	TRBJ2-7	-	TRBV19	-	TGTGCCAGTAGTACCGGGAAGGGCTACGAGCAGTACTTC	CASSTGKGYEQYF
13	TRBJ2-1	once	TRBV12-5	-	TGTGCTAGTGGTTTGGGGCGGGGCAATGAGCAGTTCTTC	CASGLGRGNEQFF
13	TRBJ1-2	-	TRBV30	-	TGTGCCTGGAGTGAGCCAGGGACCTATGGCTACACCTTC	CAWSEPGTYGYTF
13	TRBJ1-1	-	TRBV5-1	-	TGCGCCAGCAGTCAGGGCCTCGGGACTGAAGCTTTCTTT	CASSQGLGTEAFF
16	TRBJ2-1	-	TRBV6-9	-	TGTGCCAGCAGTTATTCAAGAGGGACTGAGCACAATGAGCAGTTCTTC	CASSYSRGTEHNEQFF
11	TRBJ2-7	-	TRBV6-1	-	TGTGCCAGCACCCGTCCCTACGAGCAGTACTTC	CASTRPYEQYF
15	TRBJ1-1	-	TRBV18	-	TGTGCCAGCTCACCAAGGAACACCCGGGACACTGAAGCTTTCTTT	CASSPRNTRDTEAFF
16	TRBJ1-4	once	TRBV4-1	TRBD1	TGCGCCAGCAGCCAGCGCAGGGACAGCCGGAATGAAAAACTGTTTTTT	CASSQRRDSRNEKLFF
16	TRBJ1-2	few	TRBV15	TRBD1	TGTGCCACCAGCAGAGCAGGGGGCGCAGGAGACTATGGCTACACCTTC	CATSRAGGAGDYGYTF
15	TRBJ1-1	few	TRBV18	TRBD1	TGTGCCAGCTCACCTCTACAGGGGATGAACACTGAAGCTTTCTTT	CASSPLQGMNTEAFF
14	TRBJ2-3	-	TRBV10-1	-	TGCGCCAGCAGTCCCTCCAGACTCGTAGATACGCAGTATTTT	CASSPSRLVDTQYF
13	TRBJ1-1	-	TRBV9	-	TGTGCCAGCAGCGCCGGGAGCCGTCGGGAAGCTTTCTTT	CASSAGSRREAFF
15	TRBJ1-6	-	TRBV5-5	TRBD1	TGTGCCAGCAGTTCGGGGGGACAGGGGAGTTCACCCCTCCACTTT	CASSSGGQGSSPLHF
14	TRBJ1-4	-	TRBV7-8	-	TGTGCCAGCAGCCCCGACAGTCCAAGTGAAAAACTGTTTTTT	CASSPDSPSEKLFF
13	TRBJ1-2	-	TRBV6-5	TRBD1	TGTGCCAGCAGGAGGGGGCTAAAGAATGGCTACACCTTC	CASRRGLKNGYTF
16	TRBJ2-7	few	TRBV27	TRBD2	TGTGCCAGCAGTTCAATAGCGGGAGAAAGAAGCAACGAGCAGTACTTC	CASSSIAGERSNEQYF
15	TRBJ2-3	-	TRBV29-1	TRBD2	TGCAGCGTTGAAGACACGGGAGGGAGCACAGATACGCAGTATTTT	CSVEDTGGSTDTQYF
18	TRBJ1-1	-	TRBV13	-	TGTGCCAGCAGCTTATCTCCGGGGAAGAAGTTCTTTAGCACTGAAGCTTTCTTT	CASSLSPGKKFFSTEAFF
14	TRBJ2-3	-	TRBV5-8	-	TGTGCCAGCAGTCCCGTTACTGGCACAGATACGCAGTATTTT	CASSPVTGTDTQYF
13	TRBJ1-2	-	TRBV14	-	TGTGCCAGCAGCCAATTGGGGGCAGGTGGCTACACCTTC	CASSQLGAGGYTF
12	TRBJ2-7	-	TRBV2	-	TGTGCCAGCAGGTTCTCCTCGTACGAGCAGTACTTC	CASRFSSYEQYF
14	TRBJ1-1	once	TRBV7-9	-	TGTGCCAGCAGCTTAGCGGCCCGGGGCACTGAAGCTTTCTTT	CASSLAARGTEAFF
16	TRBJ1-1	-	TRBV5-1	TRBD1	TGCGCCAGCAGCTTGAGGGCAGGGGGCGCGAACACTGAAGCTTTCTTT	CASSLRAGGANTEAFF
14	TRBJ2-7	-	TRBV7-2	TRBD2	TGTGCCAGCAGCCCTCTAGCGGGGGGTTACGAGCAGTACTTC	CASSPLAGGYEQYF
15	TRBJ2-4	few	TRBV13	-	TGTGCCAGCAGCCCGGGGGTTGGGGGAGTTAACATTCAGTACTTC	CASSPGVGGVNIQYF
13	TRBJ1-5	-	TRBV5-8	-	TGTGCCAGCAGAAGACACAGCAATCAGCCCCAGCATTTT	CASRRHSNQPQHF
16	TRBJ2-1	-	TRBV5-4	TRBD2	TGTGCCAGCAGCGCGCGAGCTCTAGCGGGGGAGGATGAGCAGTTCTTC	CASSARALAGEDEQFF
16	TRBJ1-6	-	TRBV5-1	TRBD1	TGCGCCAGCAGTCATTGGCCACAGGGGAAAAGTTCACCCCTCCACTTT	CASSHWPQGKSSPLHF
15	TRBJ2-2	-	TRBV5-4	TRBD2	TGTGCCAGCAGCTTGAGACTAGCGGGGCAGGGGGAGCTGTTTTTT	CASSLRLAGQGELFF
11	TRBJ1-2	-	TRBV6-5	-	TGTGCCAGCTTGACAGGAAATGGCTACACCTTC	CASLTGNGYTF
15	TRBJ1-1	-	TRBV5-1	TRBD1	TGCGCCAGCAGCTCCGGGACAGGGGGCGCGACTGAAGCTTTCTTT	CASSSGTGGATEAFF
15	TRBJ1-4	-	TRBV2	-	TGTGCCAGCAGTAATCAGGGGCTCAAGAATGAAAAACTGTTTTTT	CASSNQGLKNEKLFF